This T cell receptor (beta chain) was identified during a study of PD-L1 blockade in urothelial cancer. In the study overall: The patients had undergone anywhere from 0 to 3 prior chemotherapy regimens. Researchers looked at the blood 3 weeks (second dose) and 6 weeks after treatment began.

This clone has only one observation. Measured with immunoSEQ multiplex PCR; TCRdb has only the in-frame clones, and not every one. This sample has under 70,000 clones, with 75% to 90% found just once. The V segment lost 7 bases and the J segment 2 bases; nucleotides outside the gene matches: 13. CDR3 size: 16 residues. CDR1 is SNHLY and CDR2 is FYNNEI in the germline V gene. As for time point: pretreatment peripheral blood. The chain employs TRBV2 and TRBJ2-5; 7 bases fit TRBD2. The source material was PBMCs, sampled around atezolizumab (anti-PD-L1) treatment. The origin of this receptor is a man aged 65 to 79 with urothelial cancer. The CDR3 region is CASNNGRGGRQETQYF. The CDR3 coding sequence is TGTGCCAGCAATAATGGGAGGGGCGGGAGACAAGAGACCCAGTACTTC.